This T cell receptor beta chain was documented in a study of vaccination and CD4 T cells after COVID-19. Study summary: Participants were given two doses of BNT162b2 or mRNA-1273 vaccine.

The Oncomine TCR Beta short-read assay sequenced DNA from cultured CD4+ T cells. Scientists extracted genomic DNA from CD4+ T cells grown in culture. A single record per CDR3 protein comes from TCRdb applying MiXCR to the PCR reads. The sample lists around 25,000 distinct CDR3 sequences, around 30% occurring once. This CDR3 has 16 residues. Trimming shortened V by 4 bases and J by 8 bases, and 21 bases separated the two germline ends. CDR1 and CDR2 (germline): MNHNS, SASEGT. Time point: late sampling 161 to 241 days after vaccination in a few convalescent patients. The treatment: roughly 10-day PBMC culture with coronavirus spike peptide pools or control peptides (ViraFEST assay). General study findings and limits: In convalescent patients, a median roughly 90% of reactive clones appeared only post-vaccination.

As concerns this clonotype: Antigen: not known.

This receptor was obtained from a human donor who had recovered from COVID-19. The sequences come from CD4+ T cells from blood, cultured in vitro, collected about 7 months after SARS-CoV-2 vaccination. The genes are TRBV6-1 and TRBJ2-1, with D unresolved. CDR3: CASSVFGRRALYEQFF. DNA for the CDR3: TGTGCCAGCAGTGTCTTCGGACGTAGGGCATTGTATGAGCAGTTCTTC.